These T cell receptor beta chains were read from a single sample in a study of cytomegalovirus exposure and HLA in healthy donors. Data came from immunoSEQ multiplex PCR; TCRdb stores just in-frame clones and leaves some out. This sample lists around 34,000 clones; its ten largest clones have under 2%. Material: PBMCs. Every receptor here comes from a woman aged 40 to 50 in good health and CMV-seropositive. The CDR3 runs from the conserved cysteine through the conserved F or W. A D gene is named only where the DNA matches it firmly.

CDR3,DNA,V,D,J
CAIPERSYEQYF,TGTGCCATCCCTGAAAGGAGCTACGAGCAGTACTTC,TRBV10-3,.,TRBJ2-7
CASMVGQPQETQYF,TGTGCCAGCATGGTGGGGCAGCCCCAAGAGACCCAGTACTTC,TRBV28,.,TRBJ2-5
CASSVAPNGAYEQYF,TGTGCCAGCAGCGTAGCACCAAACGGGGCCTACGAGCAGTACTTC,TRBV9,.,TRBJ2-7
CASSWGQGASDTQYF,TGTGCCAGCAGCTGGGGACAGGGCGCCTCAGATACGCAGTATTTT,TRBV7-9,TRBD1,TRBJ2-3
CASSRRRLAGTGMSGEQYF,TGTGCCAGCAGTCGGCGGAGACTAGCGGGAACCGGTATGAGTGGGGAGCAGTACTTC,TRBV6-4,TRBD2,TRBJ2-7
CASSYSNGDGYTF,TGTGCCAGCAGTTACTCGAACGGTGATGGCTACACCTTC,TRBV6-5,.,TRBJ1-2
CASSPQDRVYYGYTF,TGTGCCAGCAGCCCCCAGGACAGGGTCTACTATGGCTACACCTTC,TRBV14,TRBD1,TRBJ1-2
CASSSNRQGFGSNQPQHF,TGTGCCAGCAGTTCCAACCGACAGGGGTTCGGTAGCAATCAGCCCCAGCATTTT,TRBV28,TRBD1,TRBJ1-5
CASSVTGDYEQYF,TGTGCCAGTAGTGTGACAGGGGACTACGAGCAGTACTTC,TRBV19,TRBD1,TRBJ2-7
CASQEGSGSNQPQHF,TGCGCCTCCCAGGAGGGGTCGGGGAGCAATCAGCCCCAGCATTTT,TRBV2,.,TRBJ1-5
CASSPGLPSQPQHF,TGTGCCAGCTCACCAGGACTCCCTAGCCAGCCCCAGCATTTT,TRBV18,.,TRBJ1-5
CASSEYRSRDREYEQYF,TGTGCCAGCAGTGAATATAGGTCCCGGGACAGGGAATACGAGCAGTACTTC,TRBV25-1,TRBD1,TRBJ2-7
CASSDRDYSDNEQFF,TGTGCCAGCAGCGACCGGGACTACTCCGACAATGAGCAGTTCTTC,TRBV9,TRBD2,TRBJ2-1
CASSRGLPQETQYF,TGTGCCAGCAGCCGGGGACTACCACAAGAGACCCAGTACTTC,TRBV27,TRBD2,TRBJ2-5
CASSEGRPGSGNTIYF,TGTGCCAGCAGTGAGGGCCGCCCTGGGTCTGGAAACACCATATATTTT,TRBV2,.,TRBJ1-3
CASTRDRGRYGYTF,TGTGCCAGCACCAGGGACAGGGGAAGGTATGGCTACACCTTC,TRBV2,TRBD1,TRBJ1-2
CASSTTGGGSNQPQHF,TGTGCCAGTAGTACTACAGGGGGAGGAAGCAATCAGCCCCAGCATTTT,TRBV19,TRBD1,TRBJ1-5
CASSYVGQGFARAYEQYF,TGTGCCAGCAGTTACGTAGGACAGGGTTTCGCCAGGGCGTACGAGCAGTACTTC,TRBV27,TRBD1,TRBJ2-7
CASSELGQGYEQYF,TGCGCCAGCAGTGAGTTAGGACAGGGCTACGAGCAGTACTTC,TRBV10-1,TRBD1,TRBJ2-7
CASSPDKGGNQPQHF,TGCGCCAGCAGCCCCGACAAGGGAGGCAATCAGCCCCAGCATTTT,TRBV5-1,.,TRBJ1-5
CASSEAGGHEQYF,TGTGCCAGCAGCGAAGCGGGGGGCCACGAGCAGTACTTC,TRBV7-3,TRBD2,TRBJ2-7
CASSTNRERGSPLHF,TGTGCCAGTAGTACGAACAGGGAACGGGGCTCACCCCTCCACTTT,TRBV19,.,TRBJ1-6
CASSVTRGLQETQYF,TGTGCCAGCAGCGTTACTAGGGGGCTCCAAGAGACCCAGTACTTC,TRBV9,TRBD1,TRBJ2-5
CASSRDYGYTF,TGTGCCAGCAGCCGGGACTATGGCTACACCTTC,TRBV7-2,.,TRBJ1-2
CAISGVADYGYTF,TGTGCCATCAGTGGGGTTGCGGACTATGGCTACACCTTC,TRBV10-3,.,TRBJ1-2